This note documents a single TCR beta chain sequence. Its target is not known. The germline gives CDR1 WSHSY, CDR2 SAAADI. V dropped 3 bases and J dropped 9; count of bases not matched to a gene: 0. The length of the CDR3 is 12 residues. This record comes from a study of identifying expanded T cells in peripheral blood. No infections or other immune events were documented during collection. Study-wide results and caveats: Across healthy donors, higher total template counts meant significantly greater approximately 2-week count variance.

The table came from immunoSEQ multiplex PCR; TCRdb's copy has only in-frame clones and leaves some out. The sample includes approximately 120,000 clones, approximately 90% of them seen just once. Source material: blood. The TCR originated in a person aged 18 to 70 in good health. The chain combines TRBV10-2 with TRBJ2-3, with TRBD2 identical over 10 bases. DNA for the CDR3: TGCGCCAGCAGTGAACTAGCGGGGACGCAGTATTTT. Amino acids: CASSELAGTQYF.